Below, 10 T cell receptor beta chains from the same sample are listed, as sequenced in a study of shared clonotypes between healthy human individuals. Clones were sequenced by immunoSEQ multiplex PCR, and TCRdb holds only the in-frame ones, with some missing. The sample lists around 2,000,000 clones, about 95% occurring once. The sample consisted of naive CD4+ T cells sorted from blood. The subset: CD45RA+ positively selected. These receptors all stem from a man between 18 and 29 years old in good health.

The genes are TRBV27 and TRBJ1-2; 8 bases are a match to TRBD1. This CDR3 comprises 15 residues. With V trimmed by 4 bases and J by 4 bases, 8 bases remained unmatched. Germline V gene lookup returns CDR1 MNHEY and CDR2 SMNVEV (reference sequence). The CDR3 region is CASSSYRDRPYGYTF. As DNA, the CDR3 is TGTGCCAGCAGTTCATACCGGGACAGGCCCTATGGCTACACCTTC.

The chain has TRBV7-2 and TRBJ2-7; 8 bases align to TRBD2. Per the germline V gene, CDR1 is SGHTA and CDR2 is FQGNSA. V trimming: 5 bases; J trimming: 6 bases; junction bases outside the gene matches: 12. The CDR3 is 15 residues long. The DNA of the CDR3 is TGTGCCAGCAGCACCTCCGCGAGCGGGAGAGGCGAGCAGTACTTC. It codes for CASSTSASGRGEQYF.

This chain joins TRBV2 and TRBJ2-5; D gene ambiguous. The CDR3 runs to 11 residues. V lost 6 bases to trimming and J lost 5 bases, with 7 bases between them. From germline, CDR1 is SNHLY and CDR2 FYNNEI. The CDR3 sequence: CASRPLETQYF. The CDR3 DNA reads TGTGCCAGCAGGCCCCTGGAGACCCAGTACTTC.

The chain recombines TRBV7-2 with TRBJ1-1, with D possibly being TRBD1 (6 bases). Germline V gene lookup returns CDR1 SGHTA and CDR2 FQGNSA. CDR3 length: 15 residues. With 0 bases removed from V and 2 bases from J, the gap between germline ends came to 10 bases. The DNA for the CDR3 is TGTGCCAGCAGCTTAGCGTTTGGGGGCAACACTGAAGCTTTCTTT. This translates into CASSLAFGGNTEAFF.

This chain joins TRBV2 and TRBJ1-2, with D perhaps matching TRBD1 (5 bases). V was shortened by 2 bases and J by 8 bases, with 15 bases between the two germline ends. The CDR3 extends over 14 amino acids. CDR1 and CDR2 from the germline V gene are SNHLY and FYNNEI. The CDR3 is CASSERAGSYGYTF. The CDR3 coding sequence is TGTGCCAGCAGTGAAAGGGCAGGGAGTTACGGCTACACCTTC.

The chain is built from TRBV25-1 and TRBJ2-4, with 10 bases aligning to TRBD2. There are 14 residues in the CDR3. The germline gives CDR1 MGHDK, CDR2 SYGVNS. V dropped 8 bases and J dropped 6; count of bases not matched to a gene: 7. The CDR3 here is CASSSGRKGNIQYF. In nucleotides, the CDR3 is TGTGCCAGCTCTAGCGGGAGAAAGGGAAACATTCAGTACTTC.

The rearrangement joins TRBV7-2 to TRBJ1-1, with TRBD1 matching 9 bases. Germline CDR1 reads SGHTA; CDR2 reads FQGNSA. The junction had 9 bases not matched to a gene; V was cut back by 5 bases and J by 11 bases. CDR3 length: 13 amino acids. The CDR3 nucleotides are TGTGCCAGCAGCAACCCGGGACAGGGAACCGCTTTCTTT. It specifies CASSNPGQGTAFF. The full variable domain, in which reference TRBV7-2 and TRBJ1-1 provide the parts outside the CDR3, is GAGVSQSPSNKVTEKGKDVELRCDPISGHTALYWYRQSLGQGLEFLIYFQGNSAPDKSGLPSDRFSAERTGGSVSTLTIQRTQQEDSAVYLCASSNPGQGTAFFGQGTRLTVV.

The chain joins TRBV10-2 to TRBJ1-4; D remains ambiguous. Germline lookup yields CDR1 WSHSY and CDR2 SAAADI. The CDR3 sequence is 11 residues long. Trimming removed 8 bases at V and 4 bases at J, with 5 bases between. The CDR3 protein is CASFRNEKLFF. CDR3 DNA sequence: TGCGCCAGCTTCCGTAATGAAAAACTGTTTTTT.

The rearrangement links TRBV4-1 to TRBJ1-5; D remains ambiguous. The length of the CDR3 is 15 residues. Trimming removed 0 bases from V and 2 bases from J, with 8 bases in between. CDR1 and CDR2 (germline): MGHRA, YSYEKL. CDR3 sequence: CASSQDSSRNQPQHF. The DNA for the CDR3 is TGCGCCAGCAGCCAAGACTCGTCGCGCAATCAGCCCCAGCATTTT.

This chain joins TRBV9 and TRBJ2-7, with 10 bases matching TRBD2. The CDR3 has 15 amino acids. Germline CDR1 reads SGDLS; CDR2 reads YYNGEE. V lost 2 bases, J lost 3 bases, and 5 bases stayed unmatched. CDR3 amino acids: CASSVGTSGDYEQYF. The CDR3 bases are TGTGCCAGCAGCGTCGGTACTAGCGGGGACTACGAGCAGTACTTC.